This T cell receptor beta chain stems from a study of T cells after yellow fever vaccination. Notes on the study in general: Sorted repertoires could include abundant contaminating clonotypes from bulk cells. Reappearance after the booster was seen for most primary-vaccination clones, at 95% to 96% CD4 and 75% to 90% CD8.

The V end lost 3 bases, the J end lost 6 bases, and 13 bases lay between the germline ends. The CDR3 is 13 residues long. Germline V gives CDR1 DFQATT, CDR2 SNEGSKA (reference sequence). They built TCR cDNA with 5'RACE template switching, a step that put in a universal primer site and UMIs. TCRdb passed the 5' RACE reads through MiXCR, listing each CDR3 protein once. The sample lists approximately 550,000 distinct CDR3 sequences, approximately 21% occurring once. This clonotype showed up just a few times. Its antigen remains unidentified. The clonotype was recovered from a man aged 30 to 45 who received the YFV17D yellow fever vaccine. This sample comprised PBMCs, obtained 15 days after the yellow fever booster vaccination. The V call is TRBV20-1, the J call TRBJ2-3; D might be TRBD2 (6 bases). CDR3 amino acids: CSAREGGMDTQYF. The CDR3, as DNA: TGCAGTGCTAGGGAGGGCGGGATGGATACGCAGTATTTT.